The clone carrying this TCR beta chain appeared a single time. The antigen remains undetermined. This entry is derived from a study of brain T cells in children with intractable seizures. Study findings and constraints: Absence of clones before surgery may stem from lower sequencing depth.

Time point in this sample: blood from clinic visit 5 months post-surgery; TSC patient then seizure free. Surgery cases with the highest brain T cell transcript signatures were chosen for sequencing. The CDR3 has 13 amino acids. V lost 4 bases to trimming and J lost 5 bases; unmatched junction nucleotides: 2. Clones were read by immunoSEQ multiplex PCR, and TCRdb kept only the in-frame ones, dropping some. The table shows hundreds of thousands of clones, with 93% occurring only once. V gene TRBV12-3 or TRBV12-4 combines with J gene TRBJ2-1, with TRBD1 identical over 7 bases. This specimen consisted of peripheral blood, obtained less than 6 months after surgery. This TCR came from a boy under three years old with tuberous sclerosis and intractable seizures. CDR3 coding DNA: TGTGCCAGCAGTTGGACAGGAAACAATGAGCAGTTCTTC. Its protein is CASSWTGNNEQFF.